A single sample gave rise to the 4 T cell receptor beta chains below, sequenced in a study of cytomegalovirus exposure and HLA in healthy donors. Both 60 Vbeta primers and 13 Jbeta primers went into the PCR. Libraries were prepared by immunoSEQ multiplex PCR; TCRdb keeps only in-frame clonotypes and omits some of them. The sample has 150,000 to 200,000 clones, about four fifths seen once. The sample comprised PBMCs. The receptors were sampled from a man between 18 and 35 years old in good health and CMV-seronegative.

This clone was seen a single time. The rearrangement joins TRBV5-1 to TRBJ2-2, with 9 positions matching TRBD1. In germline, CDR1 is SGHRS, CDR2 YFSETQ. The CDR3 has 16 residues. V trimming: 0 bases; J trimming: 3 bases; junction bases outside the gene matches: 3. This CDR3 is CASSLVGDRDTGELFF. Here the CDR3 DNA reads TGCGCCAGCAGCTTGGTAGGGGACAGGGACACCGGGGAGCTGTTTTTT.

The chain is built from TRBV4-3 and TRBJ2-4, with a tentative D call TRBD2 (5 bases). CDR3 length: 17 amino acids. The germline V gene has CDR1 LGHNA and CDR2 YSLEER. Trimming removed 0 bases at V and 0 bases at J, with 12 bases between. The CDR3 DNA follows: TGCGCCAGCAGCCAAGACCCTAGCCGATTAGCCAAAAACATTCAGTACTTC. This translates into CASSQDPSRLAKNIQYF.

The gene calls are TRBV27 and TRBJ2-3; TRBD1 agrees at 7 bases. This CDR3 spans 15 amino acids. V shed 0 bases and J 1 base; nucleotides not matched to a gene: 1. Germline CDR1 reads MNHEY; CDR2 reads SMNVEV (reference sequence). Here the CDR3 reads CASSLSGQRTDTQYF. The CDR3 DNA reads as TGTGCCAGCAGTTTATCGGGACAGCGCACAGATACGCAGTATTTT.

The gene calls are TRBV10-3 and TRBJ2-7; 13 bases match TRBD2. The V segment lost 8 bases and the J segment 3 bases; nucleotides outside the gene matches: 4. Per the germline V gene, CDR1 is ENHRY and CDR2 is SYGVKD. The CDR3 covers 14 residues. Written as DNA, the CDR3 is TGTGCCATCGGAGGGACTAGCGGGATCTACGAGCAGTACTTC. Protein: CAIGGTSGIYEQYF.